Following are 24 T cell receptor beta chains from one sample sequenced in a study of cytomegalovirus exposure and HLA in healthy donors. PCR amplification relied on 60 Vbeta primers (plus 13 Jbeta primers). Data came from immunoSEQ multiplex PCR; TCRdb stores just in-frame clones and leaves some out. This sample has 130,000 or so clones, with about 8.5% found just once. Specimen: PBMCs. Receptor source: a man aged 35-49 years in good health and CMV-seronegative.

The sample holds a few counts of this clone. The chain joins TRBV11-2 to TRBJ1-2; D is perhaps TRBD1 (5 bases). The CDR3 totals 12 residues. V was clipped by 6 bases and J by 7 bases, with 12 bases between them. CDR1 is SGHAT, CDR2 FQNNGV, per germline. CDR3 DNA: TGTGCCAGCAGTTCCCCAGGGTTTGGCTACACCTTC. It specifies CASSSPGFGYTF.

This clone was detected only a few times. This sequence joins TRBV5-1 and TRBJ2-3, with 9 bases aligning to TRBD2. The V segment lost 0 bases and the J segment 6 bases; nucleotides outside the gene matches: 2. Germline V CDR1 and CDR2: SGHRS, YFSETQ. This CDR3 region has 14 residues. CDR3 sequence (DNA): TGCGCCAGCAGCTTGGGACTAGCGGACGATACGCAGTATTTT. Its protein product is CASSLGLADDTQYF.

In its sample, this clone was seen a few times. CDR3 loop: CASSEGARGYTF. Written as DNA, the CDR3 is TGTGCCAGTAGTGAGGGGGCGAGGGGCTACACCTTC. This chain connects TRBV19 to TRBJ1-2, with 7 positions matching TRBD1. The CDR3 totals 12 residues. CDR1 LNHDA and CDR2 SQIVND come from the germline V gene (reference sequence). The V gene end was trimmed by 5 bases and the J gene end by 8 bases; junction bases not matched to a gene: 5.

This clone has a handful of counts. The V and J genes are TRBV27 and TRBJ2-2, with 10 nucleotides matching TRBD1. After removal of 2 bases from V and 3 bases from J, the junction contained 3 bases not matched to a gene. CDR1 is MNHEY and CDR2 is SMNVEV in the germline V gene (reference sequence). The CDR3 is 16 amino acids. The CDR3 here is CASSLGQGVYTGELFF. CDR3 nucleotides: TGTGCCAGCAGTTTAGGACAGGGGGTATACACCGGGGAGCTGTTTTTT.

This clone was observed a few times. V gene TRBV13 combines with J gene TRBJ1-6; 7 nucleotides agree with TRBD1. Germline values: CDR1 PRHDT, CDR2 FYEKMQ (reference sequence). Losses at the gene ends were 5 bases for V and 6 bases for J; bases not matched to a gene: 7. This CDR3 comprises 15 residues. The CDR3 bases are TGTGCCAGCAGCGAGACAGGGTCCGCTAATTCACCCCTCCACTTT. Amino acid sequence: CASSETGSANSPLHF.

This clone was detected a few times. This CDR3 is CASSLEGAEQYF. The CDR3 region has the DNA TGTGCCAGCAGCTTAGAGGGGGCTGAGCAGTACTTC. The gene calls are TRBV7-6 and TRBJ2-7; 7 bases agree with TRBD1. This CDR3 contains 12 residues. The V gene's germline CDR1 is SGHVS and CDR2 FNYEAQ. The junction had 1 base not matched to a gene; V was cut back by 1 base and J by 7 bases.

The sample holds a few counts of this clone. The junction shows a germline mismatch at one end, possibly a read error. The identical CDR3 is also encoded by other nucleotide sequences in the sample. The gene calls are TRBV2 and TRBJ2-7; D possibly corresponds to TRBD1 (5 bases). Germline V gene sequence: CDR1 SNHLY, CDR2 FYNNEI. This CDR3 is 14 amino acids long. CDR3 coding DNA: TGTGCCAGTAGTGAACAGGCGATTTCCTACGAGCAGTACTTC. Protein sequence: CASSEQAISYEQYF. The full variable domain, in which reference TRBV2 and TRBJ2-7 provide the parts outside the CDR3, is EPEVTQTPSHQVTQMGQEVILRCVPISNHLYFYWYRQILGQKVEFLVSFYNNEISEKSEIFDDQFSVERPDGSNFTLKIRSTKLEDSAMYFCASSEQAISYEQYFGPGTRLTVT.

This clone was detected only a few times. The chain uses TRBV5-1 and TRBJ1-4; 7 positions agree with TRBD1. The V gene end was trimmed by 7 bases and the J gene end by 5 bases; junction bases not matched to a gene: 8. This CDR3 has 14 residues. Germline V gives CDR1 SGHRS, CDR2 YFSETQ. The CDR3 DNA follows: TGCGCCAGCGGCAACAGGGGAGGAAATGAAAAACTGTTTTTT. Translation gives CASGNRGGNEKLFF.

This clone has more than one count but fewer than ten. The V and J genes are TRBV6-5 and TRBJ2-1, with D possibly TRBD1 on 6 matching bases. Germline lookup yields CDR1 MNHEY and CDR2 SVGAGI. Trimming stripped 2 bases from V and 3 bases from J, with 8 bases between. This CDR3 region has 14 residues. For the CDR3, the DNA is TGTGCCAGCAGTTACAGGGGGAACTACAATGAGCAGTTCTTC. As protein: CASSYRGNYNEQFF.

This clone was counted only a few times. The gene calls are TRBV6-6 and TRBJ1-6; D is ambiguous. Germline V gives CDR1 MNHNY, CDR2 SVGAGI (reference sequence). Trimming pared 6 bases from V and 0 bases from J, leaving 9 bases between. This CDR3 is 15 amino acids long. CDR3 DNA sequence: TGTGCCAGCAGAACGCTAAGCTCCTATAATTCACCCCTCCACTTT. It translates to CASRTLSSYNSPLHF.

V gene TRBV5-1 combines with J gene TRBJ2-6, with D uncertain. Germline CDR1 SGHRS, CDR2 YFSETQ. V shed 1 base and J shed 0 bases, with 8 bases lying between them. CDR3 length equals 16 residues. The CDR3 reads CASSLRRSSGANVLTF. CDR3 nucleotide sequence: TGCGCCAGCAGCTTGCGGCGGAGCTCTGGGGCCAACGTCCTGACTTTC.

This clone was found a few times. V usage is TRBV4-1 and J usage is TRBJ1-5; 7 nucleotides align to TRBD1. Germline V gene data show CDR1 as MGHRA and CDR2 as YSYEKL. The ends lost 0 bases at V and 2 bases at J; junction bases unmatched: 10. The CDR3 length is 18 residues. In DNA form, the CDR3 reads TGCGCCAGCAGCCAAGATGGCAGGTCCAGGGGGGGCAATCAGCCCCAGCATTTT. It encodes CASSQDGRSRGGNQPQHF.

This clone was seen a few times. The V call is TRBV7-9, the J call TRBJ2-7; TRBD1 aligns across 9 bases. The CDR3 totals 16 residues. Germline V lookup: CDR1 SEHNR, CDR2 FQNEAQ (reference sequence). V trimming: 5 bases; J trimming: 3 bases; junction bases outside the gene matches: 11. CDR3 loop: CASSPSSGQGVYEQYF. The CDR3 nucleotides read TGTGCCAGCAGCCCCTCGTCGGGACAGGGTGTCTACGAGCAGTACTTC.

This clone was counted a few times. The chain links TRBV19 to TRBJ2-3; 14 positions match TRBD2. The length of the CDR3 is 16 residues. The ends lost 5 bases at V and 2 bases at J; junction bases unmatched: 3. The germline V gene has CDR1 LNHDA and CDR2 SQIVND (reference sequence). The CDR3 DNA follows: TGTGCCAGTAGTTCGGGACTAGCGGGGGACACAGATACGCAGTATTTT. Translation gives CASSSGLAGDTDTQYF.

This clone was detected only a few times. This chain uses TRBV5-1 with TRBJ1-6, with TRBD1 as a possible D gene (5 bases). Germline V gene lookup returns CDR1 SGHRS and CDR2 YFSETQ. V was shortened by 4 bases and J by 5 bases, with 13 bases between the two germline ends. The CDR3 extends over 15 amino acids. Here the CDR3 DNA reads TGCGCCAGCAGCCCCCGGGGGTCGGATAATTCACCCCTCCACTTT. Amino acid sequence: CASSPRGSDNSPLHF.

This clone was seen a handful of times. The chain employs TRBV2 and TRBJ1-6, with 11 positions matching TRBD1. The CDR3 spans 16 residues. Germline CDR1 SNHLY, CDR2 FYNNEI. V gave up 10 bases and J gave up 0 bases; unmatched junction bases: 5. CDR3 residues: CATAGTGGSYNSPLHF. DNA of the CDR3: TGTGCCACCGCCGGGACAGGGGGCTCCTATAATTCACCCCTCCACTTT.

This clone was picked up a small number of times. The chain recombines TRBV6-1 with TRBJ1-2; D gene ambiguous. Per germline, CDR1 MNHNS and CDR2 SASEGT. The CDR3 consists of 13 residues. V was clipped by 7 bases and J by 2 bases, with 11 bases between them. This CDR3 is CASTPDKNYGYTF. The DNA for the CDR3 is TGTGCCAGCACCCCAGACAAAAACTATGGCTACACCTTC.

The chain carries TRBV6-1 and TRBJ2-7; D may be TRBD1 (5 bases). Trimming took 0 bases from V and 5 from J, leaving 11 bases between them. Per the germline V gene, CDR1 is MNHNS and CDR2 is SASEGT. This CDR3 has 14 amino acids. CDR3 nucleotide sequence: TGTGCCAGCAGTGAAGCGCCAGGGTGGGACGAGCAGTACTTC. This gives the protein CASSEAPGWDEQYF.

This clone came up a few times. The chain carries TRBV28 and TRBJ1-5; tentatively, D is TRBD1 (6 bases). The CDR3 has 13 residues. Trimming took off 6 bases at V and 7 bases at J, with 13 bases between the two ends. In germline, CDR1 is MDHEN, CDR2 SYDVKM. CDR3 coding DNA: TGTGCCAGCAGCCACAGGGTACAACAGCCCCAGCATTTT. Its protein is CASSHRVQQPQHF.

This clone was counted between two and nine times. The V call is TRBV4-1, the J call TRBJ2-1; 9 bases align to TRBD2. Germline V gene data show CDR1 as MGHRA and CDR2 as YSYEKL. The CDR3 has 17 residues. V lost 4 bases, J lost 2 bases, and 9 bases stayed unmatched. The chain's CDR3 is CASSPWTSAETYNEQFF. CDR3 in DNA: TGCGCCAGCAGCCCGTGGACTAGCGCGGAAACCTACAATGAGCAGTTCTTC.

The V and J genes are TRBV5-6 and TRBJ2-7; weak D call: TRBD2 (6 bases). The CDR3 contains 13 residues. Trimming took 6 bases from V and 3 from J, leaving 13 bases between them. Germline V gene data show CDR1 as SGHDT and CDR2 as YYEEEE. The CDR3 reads CASTRVGGYEQYF. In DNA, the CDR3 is TGTGCCAGCACCAGGGTGGGAGGCTACGAGCAGTACTTC.

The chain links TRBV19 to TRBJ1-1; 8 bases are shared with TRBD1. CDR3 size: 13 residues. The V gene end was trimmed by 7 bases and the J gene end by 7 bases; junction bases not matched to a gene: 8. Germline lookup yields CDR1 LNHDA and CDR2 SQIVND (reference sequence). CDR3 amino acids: CASTNRDRLEAFF. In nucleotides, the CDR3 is TGTGCCAGTACCAACCGGGACAGGCTTGAAGCTTTCTTT.

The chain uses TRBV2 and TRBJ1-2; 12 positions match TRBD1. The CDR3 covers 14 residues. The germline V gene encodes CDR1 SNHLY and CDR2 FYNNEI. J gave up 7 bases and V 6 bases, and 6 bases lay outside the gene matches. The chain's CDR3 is CASRGQGAIGGYTF. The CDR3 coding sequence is TGTGCCAGCAGGGGACAGGGGGCTATAGGTGGCTACACCTTC.

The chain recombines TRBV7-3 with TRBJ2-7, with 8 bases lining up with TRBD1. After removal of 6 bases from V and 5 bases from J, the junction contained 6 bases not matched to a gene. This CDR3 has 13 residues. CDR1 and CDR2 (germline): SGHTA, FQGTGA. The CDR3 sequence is CASSLDRVNEQYF. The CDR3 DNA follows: TGTGCCAGCAGTTTGGACAGGGTCAACGAGCAGTACTTC.